The T cell receptor (beta chain) described here comes from a study of T-cell reconstitution after alpha-beta-depleted transplantation in children. Preparation of the TCRbeta library was carried out with unique molecular identifiers. TCRdb independently ran MiXCR on the PCR reads; one entry per CDR3 protein. The table lists about 500,000 distinct CDR3 sequences, approximately 32% of them singletons. V lost 2 bases, J lost 3 bases, and 11 bases lay in between. In germline, CDR1 is KGHSH, CDR2 LQKENI. The length of the CDR3 is 14 residues. The chain is built from TRBV18 and TRBJ2-7; D possibly corresponds to TRBD2 (5 bases). The material sequenced was PBMCs from the stem cell graft donor, taken from the stem cell graft. This receptor was taken from a human donor who donated a stem cell graft to a child with aplastic anemia. The CDR3 coding sequence is TGTGCCAGCTCACCAGAGCGGACCAACTACGAGCAGTACTTC. Protein product: CASSPERTNYEQYF.